This T cell receptor (beta chain) is drawn from a study of T-cell memory formation after mild COVID-19 (dated by TCRdb to the early 2020s). Describing the broader study: Most TCR sequence clusters were specific to one of the two donors. Longitudinal TCRalpha and TCRbeta repertoire sequencing tracked T-cell clones expanding and contracting after mild COVID-19 in two donors. Two young, previously healthy adult volunteers made up the cohort, one male and one female.

PBMCs were isolated by Ficoll-Paque density gradient centrifugation. Sequencing relied on an Illumina NovaSeq 6000. Using 5'RACE with constant-segment primers, TCRalpha and TCRbeta cDNA libraries were constructed, with sample barcodes and unique molecular identifiers added in the process. Trizol reagent was used to extract RNA from every sample. The libraries were amplified in two PCR steps, and the second step added a second sample barcode and Illumina TruSeq adapters. Sequencing of the libraries was done on an Illumina NovaSeq, producing 2 x 150 bp paired-end reads. The published analysis was carried out like this. The reads were demultiplexed and collapsed into UMI-guided consensus sequences using migec v1.2.7. Using mixcr v2.1.11, UMI consensuses were aligned to TRA and TRB V and J templates and then assembled into clonotypes. A clonotype was counted as expanded or contracted only if both edgeR and NoisET called the change significant, with noise models trained on biological replicates. For edgeR calls, the thresholds were a false discovery rate-adjusted p below 0.01 and a log2 fold-change of 1. PCA with hierarchical clustering of max-normalized trajectories of the 1000 most abundant clonotypes was used as exploratory dynamics analysis. Separately sequenced CD4+ and CD8+ repertoires were used to assign the CD4 or CD8 phenotype of responding clones. Clones were called with MiXCR by TCRdb after fastp trimmed the public reads at Q25, and only in-frame beta chains were retained. Every distinct CDR3 protein forms one entry, paired with its most common genes and DNA. The V and J calls were not made by the authors but by TCRdb's processing. The sample table records 200,000 or so distinct CDR3 sequences; around 8.8% of these occur just once. The top ten constitute roughly 4% of the sample.

This clonotype was seen more than once but under ten times. Its antigen target is currently unknown. Base qualities are missing; no much larger clone stands one base away. Via the germline V gene, CDR1 is SGHRS and CDR2 YFSETQ. V loses 0 bases, J loses 2 bases, and the germline ends lie 12 bases apart. Including cysteine and phenylalanine, the CDR3 has 15 amino acids. The kept DNA is CDR3 alone, 45 bases in frame from the first base. What the authors observed across the whole study: Only a couple of mild cases were covered in the study, and larger cohorts including severe cases with pre-infection samples were considered necessary. From day 15 to 85, contracting clones showed balanced CD4/CD8 phenotypes, whereas a second wave of clones that expanded from day 15 to 37 leaned towards CD4+. Some responding clones were found in pre-infection memory, which suggests that pre-existing cross-reactive memory T cells took part in the SARS-CoV-2 response. Whether the second-wave clones peaking on day 37 were SARS-CoV-2 specific was not confirmed. Contracting CD4+ clones were found mainly in CM and EM memory subsets, while CD8+ clones were enriched in EMRA.

The source material was PBMCs or a T cell subset sorted from them (not recorded which). This TCR was sampled from a man aged 18 to 35 who had mild COVID-19 (a few samples of this study predate the infection). The sample titles of this study are shuffled in the database, so cell type and time point are left out; the donor was told from shared clones. The chain links TRBV5-1 with TRBJ2-7, with no confident D gene call. The CDR3 reads as follows: CASSLGFHGTYEQYF. Here is the DNA: TGCGCCAGCAGCTTGGGGTTTCATGGTACCTACGAGCAGTACTTC.